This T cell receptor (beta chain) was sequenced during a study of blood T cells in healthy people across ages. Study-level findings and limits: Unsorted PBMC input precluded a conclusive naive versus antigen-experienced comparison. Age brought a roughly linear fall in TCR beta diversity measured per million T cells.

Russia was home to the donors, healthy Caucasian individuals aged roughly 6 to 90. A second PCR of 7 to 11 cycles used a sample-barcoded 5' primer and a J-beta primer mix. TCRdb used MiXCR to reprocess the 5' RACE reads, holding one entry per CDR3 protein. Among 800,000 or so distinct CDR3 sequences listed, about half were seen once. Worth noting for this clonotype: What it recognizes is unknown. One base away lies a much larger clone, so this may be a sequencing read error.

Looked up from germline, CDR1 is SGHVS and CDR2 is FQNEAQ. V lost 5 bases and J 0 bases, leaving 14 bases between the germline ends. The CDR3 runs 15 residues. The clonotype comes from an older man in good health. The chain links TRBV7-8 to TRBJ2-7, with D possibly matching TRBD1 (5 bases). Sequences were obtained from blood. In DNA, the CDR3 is TGTGCCAGCAGCCCACATGAGACAGCCTCCTACGAGCAGTACTTC. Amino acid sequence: CASSPHETASYEQYF.